The entry that follows covers one T cell receptor beta chain sequence. Its antigen remains unknown. V lost 5 bases, J lost 0 bases, and 13 bases lay in between. CDR3 length: 14 amino acids. The germline V gene has CDR1 DFQATT and CDR2 SNEGSKA (reference sequence). The data are from a study of blood T cells in healthy people across ages. The study's findings and limits: Fewer expanded clones and more diversity marked long-lived versus aged donors.

Primed by a sample-barcoded 5' primer and a J-beta primer mix, a second PCR proceeded for roughly 7 to 12 cycles. Every cDNA was tagged by a template-switch adaptor with 12 random nucleotides. MiXCR, applied by TCRdb to the 5' RACE reads, yields one record per CDR3 protein. The repertoire includes about 1,800,000 distinct CDR3 sequences, approximately 28% of them detected once, and 7.7% sits in the top ten. The rearrangement links TRBV20-1 to TRBJ1-1, with a possible D match to TRBD1 (6 bases). Sequencing was done on a sample of blood. The TCR was taken from a woman aged 30 to 39 in good health. In DNA form, the CDR3 reads TGCAGTGCTCCACTCGGGACAATGAACACTGAAGCTTTCTTT. Amino acid sequence: CSAPLGTMNTEAFF.